Following are 31 T cell receptor beta chains from one sample sequenced in a study of spatial heterogeneity in lung cancer. Findings and limits, study-wide: Within tumors, counts of expanded alpha and beta TCRs tracked tumor mutation counts.

Stated time point: sample taken at primary tumor resection. One entry per CDR3 protein, called by TCRdb with MiXCR from the 5' RACE reads. The data hold over 10,000 distinct CDR3 sequences, with approximately 5.5% observed a single time. Antigen specificity for these receptors is unknown. This material consisted of lung tumor tissue, taken at surgery. The receptors were gathered from a male donor with early-stage non-small cell lung cancer.

This clonotype was counted many times. This beta chain is a stray read from a library made for alpha chains; its abundance is not meaningful. The chain carries TRBV11-2 and TRBJ2-5; D unclear. Germline values: CDR1 SGHAT, CDR2 FQNNGV. The CDR3 is 12 residues long. The V end was cut by 5 bases, the J end by 4 bases, with 8 bases between. CDR3 coding DNA: TGTGCCAGCAGCCACTCCCTAGAGACCCAGTACTTC. Protein: CASSHSLETQYF.

There are a few counts of this clonotype. Because the library targeted alpha chains, this beta chain is an off-target read whose size means little. The CDR3 DNA reads TGTGCCAGCAGCCGCGGGACTAGCGGATGGGAGACCCAGTACTTC. The encoded protein is CASSRGTSGWETQYF. The J gene is TRBJ2-5, the V gene TRBV6-5; TRBD2 agrees at 11 bases. The CDR3 length is 15 residues. V was clipped by 6 bases and J by 5 bases; unmatched bases: 8. Germline CDR1 reads MNHEY; CDR2 reads SVGAGI.

In the case of this clonotype: Being off target in a library aimed at alpha chains, this beta chain has a size of little meaning. The rearrangement links TRBV7-2 to TRBJ1-3, with 7 bases fitting TRBD1. The germline gives CDR1 SGHTA, CDR2 FQGNSA. CDR3 length: 14 amino acids. Trimming removed 5 bases from V and 2 bases from J; junction bases left unmatched: 3. The CDR3 spells CASSQTGTGNTIYF. CDR3 bases: TGTGCCAGCAGCCAGACAGGGACTGGAAACACCATATATTTT.

Ten or more counts support this clonotype. For a library built for alpha chains, this beta chain is a stray read; little rests on its size. The rearrangement joins TRBV20-1 to TRBJ2-5, with 8 bases lining up with TRBD1. Germline CDR1 reads DFQATT; CDR2 reads SNEGSKA (reference sequence). J lost 4 bases, V lost 0 bases, and 10 bases had no gene match. The CDR3 loop spans 16 amino acids. CDR3 residues: CSARDHEDRDPETQYF. In DNA, the CDR3 is TGCAGTGCTAGAGACCACGAGGACAGGGACCCAGAGACCCAGTACTTC.

This clonotype was observed many times. A library prepared for alpha chains yielded this beta chain as an off-target read; its size is of little meaning. This chain uses TRBV7-9 with TRBJ1-4; TRBD1 agrees at 9 bases. The germline CDR1 and CDR2 sequences are SEHNR and FQNEAQ (reference sequence). The CDR3 extends over 18 amino acids. The V gene end was trimmed by 5 bases and the J gene end by 4 bases; junction bases not matched to a gene: 14. The CDR3 region is CASSAPGQGFPFNEKLFF. The CDR3, as DNA: TGTGCCAGCAGCGCTCCGGGACAGGGCTTCCCCTTTAATGAAAAACTGTTTTTT.

This clonotype was detected only a few times. Being off target in a library aimed at alpha chains, this beta chain has a size of little meaning. The J gene is TRBJ2-1, the V gene TRBV5-1; D ambiguous. The length of the CDR3 is 12 residues. CDR1 SGHRS and CDR2 YFSETQ come from the germline V gene. The germline V and J ends were trimmed by 4 bases and 4 bases, with 6 bases remaining between them. This CDR3 is CASSGPYNEQFF. In DNA form, the CDR3 reads TGCGCCAGCAGCGGTCCTTACAATGAGCAGTTCTTC.

This clonotype turned up a few times. This beta chain slipped into a library made for alpha chains as a stray read, so its size is not meaningful. V gene TRBV5-1 combines with J gene TRBJ1-2; TRBD1 matches 8 bases. From germline, CDR1 is SGHRS and CDR2 YFSETQ. This CDR3 is 15 amino acids long. With V trimmed by 5 bases and J by 8 bases, 14 bases remained unmatched. CDR3 sequence reads: CASRPTPTGAEGYTF. The CDR3, as DNA: TGCGCCAGCAGGCCTACTCCGACAGGGGCGGAGGGCTACACCTTC.

This clonotype was picked up many times. Since it is a stray read in a library aimed at alpha chains, this beta chain has a size that is not meaningful. The chain has TRBV10-3 and TRBJ1-3; the D gene is possibly TRBD1 (5 bases). The V gene lost 3 bases and the J gene lost 0 bases, with 12 bases spanning the gap. This CDR3 region has 16 residues. Germline V gene sequence: CDR1 ENHRY, CDR2 SYGVKD. In DNA, the CDR3 is TGTGCCATCAGTGAAGGCAGGGTGAGCTCTGGAAACACCATATATTTT. This encodes CAISEGRVSSGNTIYF.

The table lists this clonotype with many counts. This beta chain is a stray read from a library made for alpha chains; its abundance is not meaningful. V gene TRBV7-6 combines with J gene TRBJ2-5, with a weak D call TRBD2 (6 bases). The germline V gene has CDR1 SGHVS and CDR2 FNYEAQ. The germline V and J ends were trimmed by 1 base and 2 bases, with 11 bases remaining between them. This CDR3 has 15 residues. In DNA, the CDR3 is TGTGCCAGCAGCTTAGAATATGGGAGGCAAGAGACCCAGTACTTC. It encodes CASSLEYGRQETQYF.

By share, this clonotype ranks as medium-sized. This beta chain appears as a stray read in a library generated for alpha chains; its size is not informative. The chain is built from TRBV28 and TRBJ2-7; the D call may be TRBD1 or TRBD2 (6 bases each). Germline-derived CDR1 and CDR2 are MDHEN and SYDVKM. The CDR3 is made up of 15 amino acids. V dropped 5 bases and J dropped 0 bases, with 14 bases sitting between them. This CDR3 is CASSPVGGLSYEQYF. CDR3 nucleotides: TGTGCCAGCAGTCCTGTCGGGGGCCTCTCCTACGAGCAGTACTTC.

Ten or more counts support this clonotype. A library prepared for alpha chains yielded this beta chain as an off-target read; its size is of little meaning. V usage is TRBV6-6 and J usage is TRBJ2-4; D unclear. Deletions cut 4 bases from V and 5 bases from J, with 9 bases between. This CDR3 comprises 13 residues. In germline, CDR1 is MNHNY, CDR2 SVGAGI (reference sequence). The CDR3 DNA is TGTGCCAGCAGTTCCCTCGGTCAAAACATTCAGTACTTC. It specifies CASSSLGQNIQYF.

In its sample, this clonotype was seen a few times. Since it is a stray read in a library aimed at alpha chains, this beta chain has a size that is not meaningful. The J gene is TRBJ1-3, the V gene TRBV3-1, with TRBD1 matching 9 bases. Germline CDR1 reads LGHDT; CDR2 reads YNNKEL (reference sequence). The CDR3 is 15 residues long. Trimming cost V 0 bases and J 7 bases; bases outside gene matches: 4. CDR3 nucleotides: TGTGCCAGCAGCCAAGAGGGACAGGGATTCAACACCATATATTTT. Its translation: CASSQEGQGFNTIYF.

By share, this clonotype counts as large (0.1 to 1%). With the library built for alpha chains, this beta chain is off target and its frequency is not meaningful. The chain recombines TRBV5-5 with TRBJ2-7, with 13 bases matching TRBD2. Trimming took 4 bases from V and 1 from J; bases not matched to a gene: 2. Germline V gives CDR1 SGHKS, CDR2 YYEKEE (reference sequence). The CDR3 is made up of 15 amino acids. The CDR3 loop is CASSEGLAGSYEQYF. The CDR3 region has the DNA TGTGCCAGCAGCGAGGGACTAGCGGGGTCCTACGAGCAGTACTTC.

This clonotype was observed many times. This beta chain lies outside the target of a library built for alpha chains; its clone size means little. The chain carries TRBV6-2 or TRBV6-3 and TRBJ1-1; 7 bases agree with TRBD1. The CDR3 is made up of 15 amino acids. The junction had 15 bases not matched to a gene; V was cut back by 11 bases and J by 3 bases. Germline CDR1 reads MNHEY; CDR2 reads SVGEGT. This CDR3 is CARRVGGNWYTEAFF. The CDR3 DNA is TGTGCCCGGCGAGTAGGGGGCAATTGGTACACTGAAGCTTTCTTT.

Ten or more counts support this clonotype. The size of this beta chain means little, since it is a stray read in a library made for alpha chains. The chain recombines TRBV28 with TRBJ2-5; unclear D gene. The CDR3 runs 16 residues. Between the trimmed V and J ends, which lost 7 bases and 9 bases, there was a span of 27 bases. The germline gives CDR1 MDHEN, CDR2 SYDVKM. The CDR3 DNA reads as TGTGCCAGCACCGTACCCCCACTACACCGGCCCGATCCCCAGTACTTC. Its translation: CASTVPPLHRPDPQYF.

The sample holds many counts of this clonotype. This beta chain turned up in a library designed for alpha chains; as an off-target read, its abundance says little. The V gene is TRBV12-3 or TRBV12-4, the J gene TRBJ1-6; tentative D call: TRBD1 (6 bases). Trimming took off 4 bases at V and 6 bases at J, with 16 bases between the two ends. The CDR3 runs to 16 residues. CDR3 in amino acids: CASSWGRGQGNSPLHF. The CDR3 region has the DNA TGTGCCAGCAGTTGGGGGCGTGGGCAGGGTAATTCACCCCTCCACTTT.

This clonotype was found a few times. Because this beta chain is a stray read in a library intended to capture alpha chains, its abundance should not be given much weight. The rearrangement joins TRBV18 to TRBJ2-5; D unresolved. Trimming removed 4 bases at V and 5 bases at J, with 11 bases between. The germline CDR1 and CDR2 sequences are KGHSH and LQKENI. The CDR3 is made up of 13 amino acids. CDR3 sequence: CASSLRLAETQYF. Here the CDR3 DNA reads TGTGCCAGCTCACTTAGACTTGCTGAGACCCAGTACTTC.

Ten or more counts support this clonotype. The library was built for alpha chains, so this beta chain is an off-target read and its size means little. This rearrangement joins TRBV3-1 to TRBJ2-5, with TRBD2 identical over 8 bases. Germline CDR1 reads LGHDT; CDR2 reads YNNKEL (reference sequence). The trim removed 0 bases at V and 6 bases at J, leaving 9 bases unmatched. The CDR3 has 16 residues. The CDR3 DNA sequence: TGTGCCAGCAGCCAAGATGACAGCGGGGGCGAAAAGACCCAGTACTTC. It codes for CASSQDDSGGEKTQYF.

This clonotype was counted ten times or more. Since it is a stray read in a library aimed at alpha chains, this beta chain has a size that is not meaningful. The V call is TRBV4-3, the J call TRBJ2-4; perhaps TRBD1 as D (5 bases). The CDR3 covers 14 residues. CDR1 is LGHNA, CDR2 YSLEER, per germline. V lost 1 base and J lost 9, with 13 bases in between. In DNA, the CDR3 is TGCGCCAGCAGCCAAGGCAGGGATGTAAGCATTCAGTACTTC. Its translation: CASSQGRDVSIQYF.

This clonotype occurred many times. The library was built for alpha chains, so this beta chain is an off-target read and its size means little. The rearrangement uses TRBV20-1 and TRBJ2-3; 10 nucleotides line up with TRBD2. The germline gives CDR1 DFQATT, CDR2 SNEGSKA (reference sequence). Trimming cost V 4 bases and J 4 bases; bases outside gene matches: 2. This CDR3 has 13 amino acids. The CDR3 spells CSAKRGGSDTQYF. The CDR3 nucleotides read TGCAGTGCTAAGCGGGGGGGCTCAGATACGCAGTATTTT.

This clonotype was seen repeatedly, ten times or more. A library made for alpha chains picked up this beta chain off target, so its size means little. The J gene is TRBJ2-5, the V gene TRBV12-3 or TRBV12-4; D may be TRBD2 (6 bases). The length of the CDR3 is 14 residues. Deletions cut 1 base from V and 5 bases from J, with 11 bases between. CDR3 sequence (DNA): TGTGCCAGCAGTTTAGAGGCGGGGCCGGAGACCCAGTACTTC. It codes for CASSLEAGPETQYF.

This clonotype was detected many times. In a library made to pick up alpha chains, this beta chain is a stray read with a size that means little. V and J are TRBV7-2 and TRBJ2-7; a weak D match, TRBD1 (5 bases). CDR3 length: 14 residues. The germline V and J ends were trimmed by 1 base and 1 base, with 8 bases remaining between them. Germline CDR1 is SGHTA and CDR2 is FQGNSA. CDR3 protein: CASSLVAGSYEQYF. The CDR3 bases are TGTGCCAGCAGCTTAGTCGCAGGGTCCTACGAGCAGTACTTC.

This clonotype counts as medium-sized (0.01 to 0.1%). A library prepared for alpha chains yielded this beta chain as an off-target read; its size is of little meaning. V gene TRBV7-2 combines with J gene TRBJ1-1; a possible D gene is TRBD1 (6 bases). The CDR3 is made up of 15 amino acids. V lost 6 bases and J 2 bases, leaving 16 bases between the germline ends. In germline, CDR1 is SGHTA, CDR2 FQGNSA. The CDR3 spells CASSTVGGANTEAFF. In nucleotides, the CDR3 is TGTGCCAGCAGTACCGTTGGGGGGGCAAACACTGAAGCTTTCTTT.

This clonotype appeared many times. This beta chain came through as a stray read in a library set up for alpha chains, and its size says little. This rearrangement joins TRBV15 to TRBJ2-5; D is possibly TRBD1 or TRBD2 (5 bases each). Germline V CDR1 and CDR2: LNHNV, YYDKDF (reference sequence). This CDR3 spans 19 amino acids. The ends were cut back, 0 bases at V and 5 bases at J, with 25 bases in the middle. CDR3 sequence reads: CATSRDVAYSSMGVETQYF. The CDR3 DNA reads TGTGCCACCAGCAGAGACGTAGCGTATTCGAGCATGGGGGTCGAGACCCAGTACTTC. Drawing the rest from reference TRBV15 and TRBJ2-5, the complete variable domain is DAMVIQNPRYQVTQFGKPVTLSCSQTLNHNVMYWYQQKSSQAPKLLFHYYDKDFNNEADTPDNFQSRRPNTSFCFLDIRSPGLGDTAMYLCATSRDVAYSSMGVETQYFGPGTRLLVL.

By share, this clonotype counts as medium-sized. Little can be read into the size of this beta chain, an off-target read in a library designed for alpha chains. The chain carries TRBV5-1 and TRBJ2-7; D gene unclear. The CDR3 has 13 residues. V was cut by 0 bases and J by 3 bases, with 7 bases left in between. Germline CDR1 and CDR2: SGHRS and YFSETQ. DNA for the CDR3: TGCGCCAGCAGCTTGGCCGGAGTCTACGAGCAGTACTTC. Translating gives CASSLAGVYEQYF.

This clonotype has at least ten counts. With the library built for alpha chains, this beta chain is off target and its frequency is not meaningful. The gene calls are TRBV2 and TRBJ1-5, with a possible D match to TRBD1 (5 bases). The CDR3 spans 13 residues. The germline CDR1 and CDR2 sequences are SNHLY and FYNNEI. Deletions cut 5 bases from V and 3 bases from J, with 8 bases between. CDR3 nucleotides: TGTGCCAGCAGTCGGGACTTCAATCAGCCCCAGCATTTT. It encodes CASSRDFNQPQHF.

This clonotype is termed medium-sized (0.01 to 0.1%). This beta chain is an off-target read within a library intended for alpha chains, so its frequency means little. V and J are TRBV20-1 and TRBJ2-6, with D perhaps TRBD2 (6 bases). Germline values: CDR1 DFQATT, CDR2 SNEGSKA (reference sequence). The CDR3 is 16 amino acids. V was trimmed by 2 bases and J by 0 bases, leaving 11 bases between them. The DNA for the CDR3 is TGCAGTGCTAGAAGCGACGGGAGCTCTGGGGCCAACGTCCTGACTTTC. Translating gives CSARSDGSSGANVLTF.

A note on this clonotype: Since the library was made to target alpha chains, this beta chain is a stray read and its abundance is not meaningful. V gene TRBV6-2 or TRBV6-3 combines with J gene TRBJ1-1; D gene uncertain. This CDR3 has 14 residues. Trimming pared 5 bases from V and 4 bases from J, leaving 14 bases between. Germline CDR1 and CDR2: MNHEY and SVGEGT. The CDR3, as DNA: TGTGCCAGCAGTCCGGGCGGAGGGTCCACTGAAGCTTTCTTT. Its translation is CASSPGGGSTEAFF.

Worth noting for this clonotype: The library was prepared for alpha chains; this beta chain is a stray read, so its frequency means little. The V gene is TRBV7-2, the J gene TRBJ1-2, with a possible D match to TRBD1 (6 bases). This CDR3 has 12 amino acids. Trimming stripped 5 bases from V and 8 bases from J, with 12 bases between. The germline V gene encodes CDR1 SGHTA and CDR2 FQGNSA. CDR3 nucleotide sequence: TGTGCCAGCAGCGGCAGGACAGTAGGCTACACCTTC. It translates to CASSGRTVGYTF.

Remarks on this clonotype: Within a library made for alpha chains, this beta chain is off target, and its count is uninformative. The chain has TRBV4-3 and TRBJ1-3; TRBD1 might be the D (5 bases). Trimming took off 2 bases at V and 0 bases at J, with 8 bases between the two ends. Per the germline V gene, CDR1 is LGHNA and CDR2 is YSLEER. This CDR3 contains 15 residues. CDR3 sequence: CASSQLGPSGNTIYF. The CDR3 region has the DNA TGCGCCAGCAGCCAACTGGGGCCCTCTGGAAACACCATATATTTT.

This clonotype occurred a few times. This beta chain is an off-target read within a library intended for alpha chains, so its frequency means little. CDR3 protein: CASSADSGGKQFF. In DNA, the CDR3 is TGTGCCAGCAGCGCCGATAGCGGGGGGAAGCAGTTCTTC. The genes are TRBV7-9 and TRBJ2-1; 10 bases line up with TRBD2. Germline V CDR1 and CDR2: SEHNR, FQNEAQ (reference sequence). V lost 5 bases, J lost 11 bases, and 6 bases stayed unmatched. The CDR3 totals 13 residues.